These 13 T cell receptor beta chains were all obtained from the same sample, sequenced in a study of CD8+ T cells in alopecia areata. Once RNA had been extracted, it was reverse transcribed into cDNA to act as the sequencing template. Assay used: immunoSEQ multiplex PCR; TCRdb lists only in-frame clones, some missing. The table records 150,000 to 190,000 clones, 45% to 55% of them present only once. The material sequenced was CD8+ T cells sorted from blood, taken at week 0. Source of these receptors: a human donor with alopecia areata.

This rearrangement joins TRBV30 to TRBJ2-7, with D unresolved. Per the germline V gene, CDR1 is GTSNPN and CDR2 is SVGIG (reference sequence). This CDR3 contains 12 residues. V was pared by 5 bases and J by 2 bases, with 10 bases between. CDR3 sequence: CAWAPHTYEQYF. For the CDR3, the DNA is TGTGCCTGGGCCCCTCACACCTACGAGCAGTACTTC. Based on the CDR3 plus reference TRBV30 and TRBJ2-7, the full variable domain is SQTIHQWPATLVQPVGSPLSLECTVEGTSNPNLYWYRQAAGRGLQLLFYSVGIGQISSEVPQNLSASRPQDRQFILSSKKLLLSDSGFYLCAWAPHTYEQYFGPGTRLTVT.

Only a few counts were recorded for this clone. This chain connects TRBV29-1 to TRBJ2-7, with a possible D match to TRBD2 (6 bases). V lost 4 bases and J lost 3, with 16 bases in between. The CDR3 is 14 residues long. The germline gives CDR1 SQVTM, CDR2 ANQGSEA. The CDR3 DNA reads as TGCAGCGTTGTGGAGGGGACGGGGAACTACGAGCAGTACTTC. Translating gives CSVVEGTGNYEQYF.

V gene TRBV27 combines with J gene TRBJ2-3; 9 positions match TRBD1. V gave up 6 bases and J gave up 7 bases; unmatched junction bases: 8. This CDR3 has 14 amino acids. The germline V gene encodes CDR1 MNHEY and CDR2 SMNVEV (reference sequence). The CDR3 DNA reads TGTGCCAGCAGGGGACAGGGAGGCGGGAATACGCAGTATTTT. This translates into CASRGQGGGNTQYF.

The chain uses TRBV29-1 and TRBJ2-7; TRBD2 aligns across 7 bases. V trimming: 5 bases; J trimming: 2 bases; junction bases outside the gene matches: 6. The CDR3 is made up of 13 amino acids. Germline V lookup: CDR1 SQVTM, CDR2 ANQGSEA. CDR3 bases: TGCAGCGTTACGGGAGGTCCGACCTACGAGCAGTACTTC. Amino acid sequence: CSVTGGPTYEQYF.

This clone was counted only a few times. The chain employs TRBV5-1 and TRBJ1-2, with D perhaps matching TRBD1 (5 bases). This CDR3 has 13 residues. V shed 0 bases and J shed 7 bases, with 10 bases lying between them. Germline assignment: CDR1 SGHRS and CDR2 YFSETQ. CDR3 DNA: TGCGCCAGCAGCTTGGCCGGGGGTGGTGGCTACACCTTC. The encoded protein is CASSLAGGGGYTF.

The rearrangement joins TRBV30 to TRBJ1-5; 9 bases agree with TRBD1. There are 15 residues in the CDR3. Germline-derived CDR1 and CDR2 are GTSNPN and SVGIG (reference sequence). The V and J ends lost 0 bases and 5 bases, in that order; junction bases with no gene match: 5. CDR3 sequence reads: CAWSVAGQGYQPQHF. DNA for the CDR3: TGTGCCTGGAGTGTAGCGGGACAGGGCTATCAGCCCCAGCATTTT.

The chain carries TRBV7-6 and TRBJ1-1, with 8 bases identical to TRBD1. Germline CDR1 reads SGHVS; CDR2 reads FNYEAQ. The CDR3 sequence is 16 residues long. Germline trimming cut 0 bases from V and 4 bases from J; bases unmatched to any gene: 7. This CDR3 reads CASSLADRDRGTEAFF. In nucleotides, the CDR3 is TGTGCCAGCAGCTTAGCGGACAGGGATCGAGGCACTGAAGCTTTCTTT. Together with reference TRBV7-6 and TRBJ1-1, the CDR3 gives the full variable domain: GAGVSQSPRYKVTKRGQDVALRCDPISGHVSLYWYRQALGQGPEFLTYFNYEAQQDKSGLPNDRFSAERPEGSISTLTIQRTEQRDSAMYRCASSLADRDRGTEAFFGQGTRLTVV.

This clone was counted a single time. The chain links TRBV6-6 to TRBJ2-3; D gene ambiguous. V lost 6 bases, J lost 2 bases, and 9 bases lay in between. The CDR3 runs to 13 residues. Germline loops: CDR1 MNHNY, CDR2 SVGAGI (reference sequence). CDR3 in amino acids: CASRSLPTDTQYF. The DNA for the CDR3 is TGTGCCAGCAGAAGTTTGCCCACAGATACGCAGTATTTT.

J is TRBJ2-7 and V is TRBV7-9; TRBD2 matches at 8 bases. The CDR3 is 15 residues long. Trimming at V came to 5 bases and at J to 2 bases, leaving 8 bases not matched to a gene. Germline lookup yields CDR1 SEHNR and CDR2 FQNEAQ (reference sequence). The CDR3 protein is CASSPGASGPYEQYF. The CDR3 nucleotides read TGTGCCAGCAGCCCGGGGGCTAGCGGGCCCTACGAGCAGTACTTC. The full variable domain, with the rest looked up from reference TRBV7-9 and TRBJ2-7, is DTGVSQNPRHKITKRGQNVTFRCDPISEHNRLYWYRQTLGQGPEFLTYFQNEAQLEKSRLLSDRFSAERPKGSFSTLEIQRTEQGDSAMYLCASSPGASGPYEQYFGPGTRLTVT.

This clone was seen more than once but under ten times. The chain has TRBV7-9 and TRBJ2-7; D possibly corresponds to TRBD1 (6 bases). The V and J ends lost 5 bases and 2 bases respectively, with 13 bases between them. The CDR3 sequence is 14 residues long. In germline, CDR1 is SEHNR, CDR2 FQNEAQ (reference sequence). CDR3 nucleotide sequence: TGTGCCAGCAGCCACGCGACAGGTGCCTACGAGCAGTACTTC. This gives the protein CASSHATGAYEQYF.

The chain recombines TRBV6-5 with TRBJ2-3; TRBD2 is a possible D gene (7 bases). Germline V CDR1 and CDR2: MNHEY, SVGAGI. V was trimmed by 2 bases and J by 2 bases, leaving 11 bases between them. This CDR3 has 15 amino acids. The CDR3 bases are TGTGCCAGCAGTTACGAGGGGGGGTTCACAGATACGCAGTATTTT. It specifies CASSYEGGFTDTQYF.

This clone was seen a few times. The chain recombines TRBV29-1 with TRBJ2-7; 10 positions match TRBD1. This CDR3 has 13 residues. The junction had 5 bases not matched to a gene; V was cut back by 4 bases and J by 5 bases. From germline, CDR1 is SQVTM and CDR2 ANQGSEA. CDR3 amino acids: CSVGKTGGNEQYF. Written as DNA, the CDR3 is TGCAGCGTTGGCAAGACAGGGGGCAACGAGCAGTACTTC.

This clone was seen just once. The genes are TRBV14 and TRBJ2-3; 10 bases map to TRBD2. Germline CDR1 reads SGHDN; CDR2 reads FVKESK. V dropped 0 bases and J dropped 6; count of bases not matched to a gene: 15. This CDR3 is built from 19 residues. DNA of the CDR3: TGTGCCAGCAGCCAAGAGCCCAGCGGGGGGGCCATTTCTGGGGATACGCAGTATTTT. Translation gives CASSQEPSGGAISGDTQYF. Full variable domain (outside the CDR3, taken from reference TRBV14 and TRBJ2-3): EAGVTQFPSHSVIEKGQTVTLRCDPISGHDNLYWYRRVMGKEIKFLLHFVKESKQDESGMPNNRFLAERTGGTYSTLKVQPAELEDSGVYFCASSQEPSGGAISGDTQYFGPGTRLTVL.